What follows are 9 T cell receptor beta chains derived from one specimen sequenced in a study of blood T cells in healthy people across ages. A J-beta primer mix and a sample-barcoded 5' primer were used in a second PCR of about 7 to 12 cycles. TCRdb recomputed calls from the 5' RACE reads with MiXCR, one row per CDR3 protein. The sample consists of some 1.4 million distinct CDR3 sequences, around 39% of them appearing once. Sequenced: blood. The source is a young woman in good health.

The CDR3 coding sequence is TGCGCCAGCAGCGGAACAGGGGGCAGGACTGAAGCTTTCTTT. Translation gives CASSGTGGRTEAFF. The chain has TRBV5-1 and TRBJ1-1, with 9 bases matching TRBD1. This CDR3 region has 14 residues. CDR1 and CDR2 (germline): SGHRS, YFSETQ. V was clipped by 4 bases and J by 5 bases; unmatched bases: 6.

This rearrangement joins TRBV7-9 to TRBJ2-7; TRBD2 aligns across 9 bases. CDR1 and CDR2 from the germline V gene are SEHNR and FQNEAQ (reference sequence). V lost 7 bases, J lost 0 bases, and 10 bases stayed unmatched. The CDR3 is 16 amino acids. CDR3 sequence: CASNPSTSGSSYEQYF. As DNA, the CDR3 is TGTGCCAGCAATCCATCGACTAGCGGAAGCTCCTACGAGCAGTACTTC.

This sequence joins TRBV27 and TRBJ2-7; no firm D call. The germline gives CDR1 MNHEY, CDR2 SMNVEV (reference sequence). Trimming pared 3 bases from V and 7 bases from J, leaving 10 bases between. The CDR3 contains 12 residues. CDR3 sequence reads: CASSFNGIEQYF. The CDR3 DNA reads TGTGCCAGCAGTTTCAATGGGATTGAGCAGTACTTC.

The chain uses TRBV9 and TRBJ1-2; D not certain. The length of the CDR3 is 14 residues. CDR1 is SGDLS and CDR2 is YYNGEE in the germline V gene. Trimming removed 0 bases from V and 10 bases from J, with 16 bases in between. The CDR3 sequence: CASSVDMDIRDYTF. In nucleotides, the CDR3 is TGTGCCAGCAGCGTAGATATGGATATTAGAGACTACACCTTC.

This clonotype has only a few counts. Here the CDR3 reads CASSRGPNNEQFF. In DNA form, the CDR3 reads TGTGCCAGCAGTCGGGGGCCGAACAATGAGCAGTTCTTC. V is TRBV4-2 and J is TRBJ2-1; D is tentatively TRBD1 or TRBD2 (6 bases each). CDR1 and CDR2 (germline): LGHNA, YNFKEQ. This CDR3 region has 13 residues. Trimming removed 6 bases at V and 5 bases at J, with 11 bases between.

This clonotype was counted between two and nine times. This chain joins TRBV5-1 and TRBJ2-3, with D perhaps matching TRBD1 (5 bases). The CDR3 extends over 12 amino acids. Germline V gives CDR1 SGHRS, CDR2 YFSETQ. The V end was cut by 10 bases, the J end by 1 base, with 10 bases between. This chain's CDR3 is CAGQLGTDTQYF. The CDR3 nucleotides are TGCGCCGGACAACTTGGCACAGATACGCAGTATTTT.

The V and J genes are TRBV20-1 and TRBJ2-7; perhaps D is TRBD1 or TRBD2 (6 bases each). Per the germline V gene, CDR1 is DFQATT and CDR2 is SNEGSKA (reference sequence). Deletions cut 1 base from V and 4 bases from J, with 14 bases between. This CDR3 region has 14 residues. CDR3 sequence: CSARGEGGSYEQYF. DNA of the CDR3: TGCAGTGCTAGAGGGGAAGGGGGGTCATACGAGCAGTACTTC.

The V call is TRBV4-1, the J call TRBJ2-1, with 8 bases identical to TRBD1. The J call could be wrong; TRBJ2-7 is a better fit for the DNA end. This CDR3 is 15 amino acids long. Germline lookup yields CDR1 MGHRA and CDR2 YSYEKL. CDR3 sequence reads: CASSQEDRVDNEQYF. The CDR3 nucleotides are TGCGCCAGCAGCCAAGAGGACAGGGTGGACAATGAGCAGTACTTC.

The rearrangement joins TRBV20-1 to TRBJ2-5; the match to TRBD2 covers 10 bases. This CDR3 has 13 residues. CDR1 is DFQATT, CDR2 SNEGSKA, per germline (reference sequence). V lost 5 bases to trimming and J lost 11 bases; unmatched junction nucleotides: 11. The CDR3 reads CSASGLAEGEQYF. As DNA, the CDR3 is TGCAGTGCTTCAGGACTAGCGGAGGGTGAGCAGTACTTC.